The clone carrying this TCR beta chain was found once. What it binds is unknown. In germline, CDR1 is SGDLS, CDR2 YYNGEE. V was clipped by 4 bases and J by 0 bases; unmatched bases: 13. The CDR3 spans 18 residues. The primer mix had 60 Vbeta and 13 Jbeta primers. Original processing methods: Later work found about 80 million unique TCR beta chains, with about 10 million shared. Produced via immunoSEQ multiplex PCR; TCRdb's table is partial and in-frame only. Clone size and the V and J calls come from that table; the DNA yielded D and trimming. The sample records roughly 130,000 clones, around three quarters being singletons. The donors gave bone marrow, and they were healthy. This sample was taken from a study of cytomegalovirus exposure and HLA in healthy donors. Regarding the study as a whole: Later analysis identified a missense DCLRE1C variant that was linked to TCR beta V- and J-gene trimming.

What was sequenced was PBMCs. This clonotype was sampled from a man aged 25-40 years in good health and CMV-seronegative. V is TRBV9 and J is TRBJ1-3, with 7 bases that match TRBD1. As DNA, the CDR3 is TGTGCCAGCAGCCCCGAATCGACAGGGCTACGCTCTGGAAACACCATATATTTT. It specifies CASSPESTGLRSGNTIYF.